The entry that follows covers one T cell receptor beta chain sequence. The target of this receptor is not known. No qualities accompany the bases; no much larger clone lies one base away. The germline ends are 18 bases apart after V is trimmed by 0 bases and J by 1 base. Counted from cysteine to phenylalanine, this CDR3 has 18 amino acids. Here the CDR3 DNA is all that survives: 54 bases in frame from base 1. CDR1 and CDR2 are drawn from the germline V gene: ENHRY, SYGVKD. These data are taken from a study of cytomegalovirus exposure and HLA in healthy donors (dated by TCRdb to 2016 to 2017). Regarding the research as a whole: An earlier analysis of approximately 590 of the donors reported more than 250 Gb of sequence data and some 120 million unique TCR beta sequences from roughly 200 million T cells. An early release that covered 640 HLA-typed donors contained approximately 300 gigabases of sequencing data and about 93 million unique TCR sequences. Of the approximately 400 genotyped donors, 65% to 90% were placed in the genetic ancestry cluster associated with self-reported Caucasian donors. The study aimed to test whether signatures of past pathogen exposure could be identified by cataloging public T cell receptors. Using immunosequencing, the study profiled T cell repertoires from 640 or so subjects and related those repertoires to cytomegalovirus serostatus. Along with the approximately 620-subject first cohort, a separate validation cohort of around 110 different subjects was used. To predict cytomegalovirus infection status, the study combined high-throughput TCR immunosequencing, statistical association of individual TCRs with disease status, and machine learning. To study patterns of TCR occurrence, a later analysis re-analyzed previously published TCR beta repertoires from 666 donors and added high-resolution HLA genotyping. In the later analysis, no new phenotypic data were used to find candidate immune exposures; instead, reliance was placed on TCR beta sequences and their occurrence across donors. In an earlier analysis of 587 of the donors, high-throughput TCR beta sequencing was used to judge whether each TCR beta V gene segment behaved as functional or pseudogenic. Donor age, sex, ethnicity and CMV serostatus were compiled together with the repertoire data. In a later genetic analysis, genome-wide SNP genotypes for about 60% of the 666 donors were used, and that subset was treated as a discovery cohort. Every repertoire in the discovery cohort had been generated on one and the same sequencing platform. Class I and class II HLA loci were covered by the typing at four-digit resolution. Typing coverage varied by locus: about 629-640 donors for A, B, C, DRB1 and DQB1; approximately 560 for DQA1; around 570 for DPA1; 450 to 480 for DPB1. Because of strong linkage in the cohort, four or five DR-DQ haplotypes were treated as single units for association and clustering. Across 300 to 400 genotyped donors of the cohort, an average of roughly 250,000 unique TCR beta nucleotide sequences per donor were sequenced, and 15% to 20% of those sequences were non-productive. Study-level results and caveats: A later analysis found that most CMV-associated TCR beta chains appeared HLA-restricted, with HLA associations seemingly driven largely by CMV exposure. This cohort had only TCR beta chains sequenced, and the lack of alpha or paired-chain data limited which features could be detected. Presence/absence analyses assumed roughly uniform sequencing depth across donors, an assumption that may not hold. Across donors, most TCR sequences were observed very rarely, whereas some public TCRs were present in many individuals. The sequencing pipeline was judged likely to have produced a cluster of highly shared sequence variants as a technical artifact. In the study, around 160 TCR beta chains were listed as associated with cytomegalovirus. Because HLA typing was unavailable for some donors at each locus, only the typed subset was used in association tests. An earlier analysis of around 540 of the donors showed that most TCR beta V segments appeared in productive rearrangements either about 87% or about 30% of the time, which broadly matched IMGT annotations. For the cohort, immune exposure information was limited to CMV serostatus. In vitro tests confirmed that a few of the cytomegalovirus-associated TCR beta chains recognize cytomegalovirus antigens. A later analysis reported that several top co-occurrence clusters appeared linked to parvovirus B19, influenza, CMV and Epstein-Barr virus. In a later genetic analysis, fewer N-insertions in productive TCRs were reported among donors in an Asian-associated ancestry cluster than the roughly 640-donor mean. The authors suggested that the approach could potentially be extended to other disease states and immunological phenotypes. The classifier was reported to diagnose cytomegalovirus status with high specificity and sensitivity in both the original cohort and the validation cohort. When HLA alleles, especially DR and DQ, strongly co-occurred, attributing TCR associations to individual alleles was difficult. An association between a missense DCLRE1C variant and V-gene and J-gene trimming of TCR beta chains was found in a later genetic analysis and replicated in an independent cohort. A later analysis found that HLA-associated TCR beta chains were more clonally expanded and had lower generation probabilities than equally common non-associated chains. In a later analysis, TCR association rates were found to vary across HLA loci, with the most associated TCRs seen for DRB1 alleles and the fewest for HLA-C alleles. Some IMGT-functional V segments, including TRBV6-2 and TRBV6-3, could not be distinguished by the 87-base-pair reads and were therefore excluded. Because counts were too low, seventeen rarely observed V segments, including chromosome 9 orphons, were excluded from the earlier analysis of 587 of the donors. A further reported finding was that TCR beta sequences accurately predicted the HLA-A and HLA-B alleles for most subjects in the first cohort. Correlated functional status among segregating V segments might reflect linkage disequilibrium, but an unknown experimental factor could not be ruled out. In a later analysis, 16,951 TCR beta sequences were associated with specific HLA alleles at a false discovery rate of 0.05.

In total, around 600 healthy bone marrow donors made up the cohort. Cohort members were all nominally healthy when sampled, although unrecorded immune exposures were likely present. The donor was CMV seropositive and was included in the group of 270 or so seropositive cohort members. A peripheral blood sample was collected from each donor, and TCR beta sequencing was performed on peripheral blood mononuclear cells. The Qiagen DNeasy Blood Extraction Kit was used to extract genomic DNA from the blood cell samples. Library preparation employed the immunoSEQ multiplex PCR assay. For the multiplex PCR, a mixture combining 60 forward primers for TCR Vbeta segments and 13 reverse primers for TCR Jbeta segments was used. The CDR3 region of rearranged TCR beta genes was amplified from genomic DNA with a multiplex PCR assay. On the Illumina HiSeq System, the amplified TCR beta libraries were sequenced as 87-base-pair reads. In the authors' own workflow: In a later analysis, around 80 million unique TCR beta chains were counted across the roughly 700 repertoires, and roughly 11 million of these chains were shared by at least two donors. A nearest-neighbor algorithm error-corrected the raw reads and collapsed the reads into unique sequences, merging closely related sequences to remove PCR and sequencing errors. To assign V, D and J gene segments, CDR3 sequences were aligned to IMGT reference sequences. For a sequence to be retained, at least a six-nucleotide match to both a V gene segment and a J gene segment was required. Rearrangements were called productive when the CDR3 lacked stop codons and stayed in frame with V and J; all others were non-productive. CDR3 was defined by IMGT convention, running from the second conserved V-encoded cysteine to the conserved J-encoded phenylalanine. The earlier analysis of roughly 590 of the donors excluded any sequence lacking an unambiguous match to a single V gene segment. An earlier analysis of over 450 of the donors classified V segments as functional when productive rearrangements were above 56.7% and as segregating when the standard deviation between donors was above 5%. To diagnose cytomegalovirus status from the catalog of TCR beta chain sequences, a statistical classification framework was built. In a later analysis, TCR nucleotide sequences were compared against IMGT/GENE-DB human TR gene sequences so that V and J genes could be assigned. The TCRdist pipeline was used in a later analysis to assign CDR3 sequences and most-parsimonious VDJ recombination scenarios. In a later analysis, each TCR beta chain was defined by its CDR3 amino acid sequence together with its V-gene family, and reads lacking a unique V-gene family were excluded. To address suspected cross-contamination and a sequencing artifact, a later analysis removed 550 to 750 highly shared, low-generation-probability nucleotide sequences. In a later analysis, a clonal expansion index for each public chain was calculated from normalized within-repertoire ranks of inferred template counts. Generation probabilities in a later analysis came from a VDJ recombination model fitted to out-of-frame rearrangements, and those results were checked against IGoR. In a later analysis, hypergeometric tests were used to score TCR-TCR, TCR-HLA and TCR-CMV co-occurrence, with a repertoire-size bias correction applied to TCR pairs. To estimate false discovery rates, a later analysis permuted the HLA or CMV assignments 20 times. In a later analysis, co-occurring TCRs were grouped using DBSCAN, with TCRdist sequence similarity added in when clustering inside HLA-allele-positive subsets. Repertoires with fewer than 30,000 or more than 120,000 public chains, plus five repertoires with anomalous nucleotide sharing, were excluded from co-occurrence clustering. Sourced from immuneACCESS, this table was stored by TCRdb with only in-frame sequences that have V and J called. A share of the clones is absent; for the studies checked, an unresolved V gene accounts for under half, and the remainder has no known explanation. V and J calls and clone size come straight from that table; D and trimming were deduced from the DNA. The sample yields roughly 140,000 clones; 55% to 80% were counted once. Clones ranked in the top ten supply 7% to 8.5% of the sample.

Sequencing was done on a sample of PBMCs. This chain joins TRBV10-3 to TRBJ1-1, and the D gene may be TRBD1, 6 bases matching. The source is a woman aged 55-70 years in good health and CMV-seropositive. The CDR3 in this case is CAISESTRTASRNTEAFF. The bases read TGTGCCATCAGTGAGTCGACTCGGACAGCCAGTAGGAACACTGAAGCTTTCTTT.